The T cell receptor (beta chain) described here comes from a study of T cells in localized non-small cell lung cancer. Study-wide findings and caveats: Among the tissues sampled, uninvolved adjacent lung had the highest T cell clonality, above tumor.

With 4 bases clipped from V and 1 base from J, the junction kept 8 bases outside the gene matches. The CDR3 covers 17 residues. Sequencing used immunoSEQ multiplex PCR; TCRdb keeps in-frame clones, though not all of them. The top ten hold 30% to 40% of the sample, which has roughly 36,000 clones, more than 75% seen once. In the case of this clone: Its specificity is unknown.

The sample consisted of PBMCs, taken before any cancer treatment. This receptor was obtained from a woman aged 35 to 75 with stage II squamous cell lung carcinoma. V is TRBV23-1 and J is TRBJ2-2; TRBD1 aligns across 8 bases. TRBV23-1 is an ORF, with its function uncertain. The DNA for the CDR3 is TGCGCCAGCAGTCTACCGGACAGGGCACAGAACACCGGGGAGCTGTTTTTT. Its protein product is CASSLPDRAQNTGELFF.